This T cell receptor (beta chain) came from a study of blood T cells in healthy people across ages. A sample-barcoded 5' primer and a J-beta primer mix were used in a second PCR of roughly 7 to 11 cycles. In TCRdb, the 5' RACE reads were re-called with MiXCR into one record per CDR3 protein. The sample has over 450,000 distinct CDR3 sequences; around 24% are singletons. Germline lookup yields CDR1 SGHRS and CDR2 YFSETQ. The V gene lost 0 bases and the J gene lost 1 base, with 17 bases spanning the gap. The CDR3 has 17 residues. This clonotype was counted a few times. Peripheral blood was drawn, around 9.3 milliliters per donor. This sample was shared with a second study, whose subject was T cells of mothers and their children.

The TCR originated in a boy between 10 and 17 years old in good health. The sequencing input was blood. The V and J genes are TRBV5-1 and TRBJ2-7; D remains unclear. CDR3 nucleotides: TGCGCCAGCAGCTTGGCACCTCTCATGGGGAAATCCTACGAGCAGTACTTC. Translated, it gives CASSLAPLMGKSYEQYF.